The T cell receptor beta chain described here comes from a study of blood T cells in healthy people across ages. It was with a sample-barcoded 5' primer and a J-beta primer mix that a second PCR of about 6 to 12 cycles was run. Tags on each cDNA molecule came from a template-switch adaptor with 12 random nucleotides. TCRdb redid the calling of the 5' RACE reads with MiXCR, one entry per CDR3 protein. The sample contains over 1.5 million distinct CDR3 sequences, about 49% of which appear only once. The CDR3 consists of 15 residues. Germline assignment: CDR1 DFQATT and CDR2 SNEGSKA (reference sequence). V was trimmed by 2 bases and J by 1 base, leaving 12 bases between them. About this clonotype itself: Its specificity is unknown.

General study points: Diversity of TCR beta per million T cells declined in a roughly linear way with age. Unsorted PBMCs prevented conclusive naive versus antigen-experienced comparison.

Each donor gave roughly 9.2 milliliters of peripheral blood. The rearrangement joins TRBV20-1 to TRBJ1-5; D might be TRBD1 (6 bases). This TCR derives from a woman in her 40s in good health. Source material: blood. CDR3 region: CSARYQGQSNQPQHF. The CDR3 nucleotides are TGCAGTGCTAGATATCAAGGACAGAGCAATCAGCCCCAGCATTTT.